This entry lists 20 T cell receptor beta chains sequenced from one sample in a study of T cell responses to AZD1222 COVID-19 vaccine. The method was immunoSEQ multiplex PCR; TCRdb's version includes in-frame clones alone and lacks a portion of them. The sample has 200,000 to 250,000 clones, less than 95% seen once. The specimen was peripheral blood, collected 28 days after the second dose of the MenACWY control vaccine. The receptors were gathered from an adult who received the MenACWY meningococcal vaccine as a control.

A single count supports this clone. V is TRBV28 and J is TRBJ2-2; maybe TRBD1 (5 bases). The CDR3 consists of 17 residues. V dropped 1 base and J dropped 4 bases, with 16 bases sitting between them. The germline CDR1 and CDR2 sequences are MDHEN and SYDVKM. DNA for the CDR3: TGTGCCAGCAGTTTATTGGACACATCCTGGGGCACCGGGGAGCTGTTTTTT. Its translation: CASSLLDTSWGTGELFF.

The rearrangement links TRBV5-1 to TRBJ2-5; D may be TRBD1 (6 bases). With 4 bases removed from V and 7 bases from J, the gap between germline ends came to 20 bases. The CDR3 length is 15 residues. The V gene's germline CDR1 is SGHRS and CDR2 YFSETQ. CDR3 in amino acids: CASSQGTSRLGTQYF. CDR3 sequence (DNA): TGCGCCAGCAGCCAGGGGACCTCTCGATTGGGGACCCAGTACTTC.

V usage is TRBV29-1 and J usage is TRBJ1-5; D is uncertain. Trimming shortened V by 4 bases and J by 6 bases, and 16 bases separated the two germline ends. The CDR3 extends over 14 amino acids. The germline gives CDR1 SQVTM, CDR2 ANQGSEA. The CDR3 loop is CSVVSQAPGQPQHF. The CDR3 nucleotides are TGCAGCGTTGTTTCCCAGGCTCCCGGTCAGCCCCAGCATTTT.

In this sample, this clone turned up once. This chain links TRBV6-5 with TRBJ1-2, with a weak D call TRBD1 (6 bases). The V gene's germline CDR1 is MNHEY and CDR2 SVGAGI. There are 12 residues in the CDR3. V was cut by 6 bases and J by 8 bases, with 13 bases left in between. CDR3 nucleotides: TGTGCCAGCAGACAGGGTTCGGTGGGCTACACCTTC. Translation gives CASRQGSVGYTF.

This chain uses TRBV6-1 with TRBJ2-1; D not resolved. Germline V gene sequence: CDR1 MNHNS, CDR2 SASEGT. The CDR3 runs to 16 residues. V was trimmed by 5 bases and J by 0 bases, leaving 14 bases between them. Here the CDR3 reads CASSQGRLSSYNEQFF. The CDR3 bases are TGTGCCAGCAGTCAAGGCCGGTTAAGCTCCTACAATGAGCAGTTCTTC.

V and J are TRBV27 and TRBJ2-7; D not resolved. The CDR3 runs 15 residues. Germline values: CDR1 MNHEY, CDR2 SMNVEV (reference sequence). The ends were cut back, 3 bases at V and 0 bases at J, with 12 bases in the middle. In DNA, the CDR3 is TGTGCCAGCAGTTTCAACGGAGTGAGCTCCTACGAGCAGTACTTC. It is translated as CASSFNGVSSYEQYF.

The chain combines TRBV6-2 or TRBV6-3 with TRBJ1-5; no clear D. This CDR3 spans 21 amino acids. Trimming shortened V by 4 bases and J by 0 bases, and 28 bases separated the two germline ends. Looked up from germline, CDR1 is MNHEY and CDR2 is SVGEGT. The CDR3 reads CASSFGSTDTMGIYSNQPQHF. CDR3 in DNA: TGTGCCAGCAGTTTCGGATCAACGGATACCATGGGAATTTATAGCAATCAGCCCCAGCATTTT.

The rearrangement joins TRBV6-6 to TRBJ2-3, with 10 positions matching TRBD2. There are 15 residues in the CDR3. After removal of 10 bases from V and 0 bases from J, the junction contained 7 bases not matched to a gene. From germline, CDR1 is MNHNY and CDR2 SVGAGI (reference sequence). In DNA, the CDR3 is TGTGCCACCCTACCTAGCGGGGGAAGCACAGATACGCAGTATTTT. Amino acids: CATLPSGGSTDTQYF.

The chain has TRBV27 and TRBJ1-1, with TRBD1 as a possible D gene (6 bases). V shed 4 bases and J shed 10 bases, with 10 bases lying between them. Germline V gene data show CDR1 as MNHEY and CDR2 as SMNVEV (reference sequence). The CDR3 runs to 11 residues. CDR3 bases: TGTGCCAGCAGTTCCACAGGGCTAGCTTTCTTT. This encodes CASSSTGLAFF.

This sequence joins TRBV24-1 and TRBJ2-2, with TRBD2 identical over 9 bases. There are 14 residues in the CDR3. Germline CDR1 KGHDR, CDR2 SFDVKD. The V segment lost 10 bases and the J segment 4 bases; nucleotides outside the gene matches: 6. Here the CDR3 reads CATGSGGATGELFF. CDR3 nucleotide sequence: TGTGCCACTGGTAGCGGGGGTGCCACCGGGGAGCTGTTTTTT.

The chain combines TRBV6-5 with TRBJ2-1, with D perhaps given as TRBD1 or TRBD2 (6 bases each). The V gene lost 5 bases and the J gene lost 12 bases, with 17 bases spanning the gap. This CDR3 comprises 13 residues. Germline CDR1 MNHEY, CDR2 SVGAGI. The CDR3 bases are TGTGCCAGCAGTAGAGGGGGGCCCAACGGGCAGTTCTTC. Amino acid sequence: CASSRGGPNGQFF.

The chain recombines TRBV10-3 with TRBJ2-7, with D perhaps matching TRBD1 (5 bases). Trimming shortened V by 4 bases and J by 2 bases, and 9 bases separated the two germline ends. CDR1 and CDR2 from the germline V gene are ENHRY and SYGVKD. The CDR3 covers 13 residues. The CDR3 loop is CAISADSTYEQYF. The CDR3 bases are TGTGCCATCAGTGCCGACAGTACCTACGAGCAGTACTTC.

The chain combines TRBV11-2 with TRBJ1-3; 10 nucleotides align to TRBD1. The junction had 6 bases not matched to a gene; V was cut back by 5 bases and J by 8 bases. CDR3 size: 14 residues. Germline V gives CDR1 SGHAT, CDR2 FQNNGV. The DNA for the CDR3 is TGTGCCAGCAGCCCCGGGACAGGGGTATACACCATATATTTT. It encodes CASSPGTGVYTIYF. The variable domain in full, with the rest retrieved from reference TRBV11-2 and TRBJ1-3, is EAGVAQSPRYKIIEKRQSVAFWCNPISGHATLYWYQQILGQGPKLLIQFQNNGVVDDSQLPKDRFSAERLKGVDSTLKIQPAKLEDSAVYLCASSPGTGVYTIYFGEGSWLTVV.

The chain has TRBV5-1 and TRBJ1-6, with TRBD1 identical over 10 bases. The trim removed 3 bases at V and 8 bases at J, leaving 14 bases unmatched. Germline V gene data show CDR1 as SGHRS and CDR2 as YFSETQ. This CDR3 comprises 18 residues. The CDR3 sequence: CASSSGTGVPPVDSPLHF. CDR3 sequence (DNA): TGCGCCAGCAGCTCAGGGACAGGGGTTCCCCCCGTTGATTCACCCCTCCACTTT.

The gene calls are TRBV30 and TRBJ2-2; no definite D call. The CDR3 covers 13 residues. The V end was cut by 4 bases, the J end by 6 bases, with 12 bases between. Germline CDR1 GTSNPN, CDR2 SVGIG (reference sequence). This CDR3 reads CAWIPEDSGELFF. The CDR3 nucleotides are TGTGCCTGGATTCCAGAAGATTCCGGGGAGCTGTTTTTT.

The chain recombines TRBV28 with TRBJ1-6, with D perhaps TRBD1 (5 bases). Looked up from germline, CDR1 is MDHEN and CDR2 is SYDVKM. This CDR3 is built from 16 residues. Trimming took off 3 bases at V and 6 bases at J, with 15 bases between the two ends. The CDR3 nucleotides are TGTGCCAGCAGTTTTTTTGCAGGGTTGGGTAATTCACCCCTCCACTTT. It encodes CASSFFAGLGNSPLHF.

The chain couples TRBV27 to TRBJ2-5, with 12 bases matching TRBD2. This CDR3 contains 18 residues. The V and J ends lost 6 bases and 2 bases, in that order; junction bases with no gene match: 13. Germline values: CDR1 MNHEY, CDR2 SMNVEV (reference sequence). The CDR3 sequence: CASRETGGLAGTQETQYF. CDR3 bases: TGTGCCAGCAGGGAAACAGGGGGACTAGCGGGCACGCAAGAGACCCAGTACTTC.

The genes are TRBV4-2 and TRBJ1-5; the D is unclear. V dropped 1 base and J dropped 5 bases, with 6 bases sitting between them. Germline values: CDR1 LGHNA, CDR2 YNFKEQ. This CDR3 is built from 13 residues. The CDR3 nucleotides are TGTGCCAGCAGCCAAGCCGACTATCAGCCCCAGCATTTT. Residues: CASSQADYQPQHF.

The V gene is TRBV19, the J gene TRBJ2-7; TRBD1 might be the D (6 bases). The V and J ends lost 0 bases and 5 bases respectively, with 32 bases between them. Germline V gene data show CDR1 as LNHDA and CDR2 as SQIVND (reference sequence). The CDR3 is 21 amino acids. DNA of the CDR3: TGTGCCAGTAGTATAGATGAGGAGGACGCGGGTGCAGGGGTAGGGTCCAACGAGCAGTACTTC. Translating it yields CASSIDEEDAGAGVGSNEQYF. The variable domain in full, with the rest retrieved from reference TRBV19 and TRBJ2-7, is DGGITQSPKYLFRKEGQNVTLSCEQNLNHDAMYWYRQDPGQGLRLIYYSQIVNDFQKGDIAEGYSVSREKKESFPLTVTSAQKNPTAFYLCASSIDEEDAGAGVGSNEQYFGPGTRLTVT.

The chain joins TRBV7-2 to TRBJ2-5; the D gene is possibly TRBD1 (6 bases). This CDR3 has 15 residues. The germline V gene has CDR1 SGHTA and CDR2 FQGNSA. Between the trimmed V and J ends, which lost 1 base and 2 bases, there was a span of 11 bases. CDR3 bases: TGTGCCAGCAGCTTAGTGGGGGCACAACAAGAGACCCAGTACTTC. This encodes CASSLVGAQQETQYF.